Each of the 9 T cell receptor beta chains below was sequenced from the same sample in a study of cytomegalovirus exposure and HLA in healthy donors. Primers: 60 Vbeta forward and 13 Jbeta reverse. TCRdb keeps only in-frame clones here, not all; method: immunoSEQ multiplex PCR. The table includes some 130,000 clones, roughly four fifths detected once. The specimen was PBMCs. The receptors were gathered from a woman aged 50 to 60 in good health and CMV-seropositive.

The V call is TRBV21-1, the J call TRBJ2-1; no DNA check was done on the table's D call, TRBD2. TRBV21-1 is a pseudogene segment. The CDR3 extends over 18 amino acids. CDR3 protein: CASSRGGPGGGPYNEQFF. In DNA, the CDR3 is TGTGCCAGCAGCAGGGGGGGCCCGGGCGGGGGACCGTACAATGAGCAGTTCTTC.

The genes are TRBV14 and TRBJ2-2, with D possibly matching TRBD1 (5 bases). The ends were cut back, 7 bases at V and 2 bases at J, with 11 bases in the middle. The CDR3 totals 14 residues. Germline values: CDR1 SGHDN, CDR2 FVKESK. The CDR3 protein is CASTRQTNTGELFF. The CDR3 DNA sequence: TGTGCCAGCACCCGACAGACAAACACCGGGGAGCTGTTTTTT.

This clone was seen repeatedly, ten times or more. V is TRBV6-4 and J is TRBJ2-1; 11 bases agree with TRBD1. The CDR3 has 15 amino acids. The trim removed 0 bases at V and 6 bases at J, leaving 1 base unmatched. Germline CDR1 and CDR2: MRHNA and SNTAGT. The chain's CDR3 is CASSDSGTGGNEQFF. In DNA, the CDR3 is TGTGCCAGCAGTGACTCGGGGACAGGGGGCAATGAGCAGTTCTTC.

CDR3 in DNA: TGTGCCAGCAGCGACGAACGGGAGGGGCTTATGGTCGACACCGGGGAGCTGTTTTTT. Translated: CASSDEREGLMVDTGELFF. The V and J genes are TRBV9 and TRBJ2-2; 8 bases line up with TRBD2. Germline V CDR1 and CDR2: SGDLS, YYNGEE. This CDR3 contains 19 residues. Trimming at V came to 3 bases and at J to 3 bases, leaving 16 bases not matched to a gene.

The chain combines TRBV27 with TRBJ1-6; D remains unclear. Per germline, CDR1 MNHEY and CDR2 SMNVEV (reference sequence). V was pared by 4 bases and J by 5 bases, with 12 bases between. The CDR3 is 15 amino acids. This chain's CDR3 is CASSSTTPHNSPLHF. CDR3 coding DNA: TGTGCCAGCAGTTCAACGACTCCCCATAATTCACCCCTCCACTTT.

This clone was counted a few times. The chain couples TRBV5-1 to TRBJ2-3; perhaps TRBD1 as D (6 bases). The V end lost 4 bases, the J end lost 7 bases, and 22 bases lay between the germline ends. The CDR3 is made up of 16 amino acids. CDR1 and CDR2 from the germline V gene are SGHRS and YFSETQ. For the CDR3, the DNA is TGCGCCAGCAGCAGGCCTCAGGGGACCGGGGAGTATACGCAGTATTTT. This gives the protein CASSRPQGTGEYTQYF.

The chain has TRBV27 and TRBJ2-5; perhaps TRBD1 as D (6 bases). The closer fit of TRBJ2-7 to the DNA end suggests the J call may be wrong. The germline V gene encodes CDR1 MNHEY and CDR2 SMNVEV (reference sequence). This CDR3 spans 13 amino acids. The CDR3 region is CASRPRTDYEQYF. The CDR3 bases are TGTGCCAGCAGACCGAGGACAGATTACGAGCAGTACTTC.

The chain carries TRBV30 and TRBJ1-6; TRBD1 is a possible D gene (6 bases). This CDR3 has 16 amino acids. The germline gives CDR1 GTSNPN, CDR2 SVGIG (reference sequence). V gave up 5 bases and J gave up 7 bases, with 21 bases separating them. The CDR3 bases are TGTGCCTGGTCCCACGGTCGGACAGCCGAAAATTCACCCCTCCACTTT. This translates into CAWSHGRTAENSPLHF.

This clone came up a few times. The gene calls are TRBV5-1 and TRBJ2-5; possible D gene TRBD1, 5 bases. V was cut by 6 bases and J by 5 bases, with 20 bases left in between. There are 15 residues in the CDR3. Germline CDR1 SGHRS, CDR2 YFSETQ. The DNA for the CDR3 is TGCGCCAGCACTTCGGACACACCCGGTAGGGAGACCCAGTACTTC. Translated, it gives CASTSDTPGRETQYF.